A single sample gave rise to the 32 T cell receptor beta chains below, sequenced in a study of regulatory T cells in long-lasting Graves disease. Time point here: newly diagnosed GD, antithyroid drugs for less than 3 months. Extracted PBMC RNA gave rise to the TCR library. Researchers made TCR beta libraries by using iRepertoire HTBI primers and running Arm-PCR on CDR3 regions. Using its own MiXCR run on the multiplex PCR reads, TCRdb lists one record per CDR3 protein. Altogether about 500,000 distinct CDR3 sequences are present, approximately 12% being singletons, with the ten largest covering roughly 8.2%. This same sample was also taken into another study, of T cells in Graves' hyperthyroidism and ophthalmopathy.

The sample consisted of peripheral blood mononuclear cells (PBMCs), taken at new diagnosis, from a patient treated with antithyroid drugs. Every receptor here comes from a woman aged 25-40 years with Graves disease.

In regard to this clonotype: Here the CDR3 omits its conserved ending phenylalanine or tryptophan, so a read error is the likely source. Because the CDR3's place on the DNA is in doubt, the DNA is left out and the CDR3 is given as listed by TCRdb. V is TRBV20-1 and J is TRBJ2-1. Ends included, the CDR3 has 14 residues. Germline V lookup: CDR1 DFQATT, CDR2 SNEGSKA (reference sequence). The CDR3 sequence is CSARDTGAYNEQLC.

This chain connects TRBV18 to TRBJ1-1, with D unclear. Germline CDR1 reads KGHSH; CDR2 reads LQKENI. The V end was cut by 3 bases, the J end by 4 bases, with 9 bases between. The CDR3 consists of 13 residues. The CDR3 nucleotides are TGTGCCAGCTCACCGCGGCAGACCACTGAAGCTTTCTTT. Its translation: CASSPRQTTEAFF. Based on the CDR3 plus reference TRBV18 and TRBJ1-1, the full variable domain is NAGVMQNPRHLVRRRGQEARLRCSPMKGHSHVYWYRQLPEEGLKFMVYLQKENIIDESGMPKERFSAEFPKEGPSILRIQQVVRGDSAAYFCASSPRQTTEAFFGQGTRLTVV.

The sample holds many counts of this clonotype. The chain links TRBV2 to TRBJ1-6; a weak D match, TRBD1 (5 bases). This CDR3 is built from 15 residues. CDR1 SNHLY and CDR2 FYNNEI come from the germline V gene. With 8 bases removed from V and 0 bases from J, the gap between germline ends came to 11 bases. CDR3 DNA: TGTGCCAGCGGGAGACAGAGCTCCTATAATTCACCCCTCCACTTT. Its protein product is CASGRQSSYNSPLHF.

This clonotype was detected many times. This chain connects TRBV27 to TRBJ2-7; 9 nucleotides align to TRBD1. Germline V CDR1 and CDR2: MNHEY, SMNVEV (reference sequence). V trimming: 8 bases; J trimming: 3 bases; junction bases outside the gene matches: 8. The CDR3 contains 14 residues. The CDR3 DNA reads TGTGCCAGCGCCATCGGGACAGGGCACTACGAGCAGTACTTC. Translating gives CASAIGTGHYEQYF.

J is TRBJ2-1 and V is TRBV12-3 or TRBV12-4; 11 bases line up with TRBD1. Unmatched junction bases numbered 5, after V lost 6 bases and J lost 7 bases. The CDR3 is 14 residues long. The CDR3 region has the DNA TGTGCCAGCAGCTCCGGGACAGGGGGTAATGAGCAGTTCTTC. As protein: CASSSGTGGNEQFF.

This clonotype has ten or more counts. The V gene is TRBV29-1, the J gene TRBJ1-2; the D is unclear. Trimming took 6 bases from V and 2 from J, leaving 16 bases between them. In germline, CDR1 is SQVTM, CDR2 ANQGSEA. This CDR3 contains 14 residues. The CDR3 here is CSVPLTSPNYGYTF. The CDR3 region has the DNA TGCAGCGTCCCCCTGACATCACCGAACTATGGCTACACCTTC.

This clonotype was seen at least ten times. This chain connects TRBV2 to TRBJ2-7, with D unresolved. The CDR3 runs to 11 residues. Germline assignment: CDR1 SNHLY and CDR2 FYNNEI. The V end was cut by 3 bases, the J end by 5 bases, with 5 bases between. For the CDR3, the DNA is TGTGCCAGCAGTGACGGAGACGAGCAGTACTTC. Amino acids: CASSDGDEQYF.

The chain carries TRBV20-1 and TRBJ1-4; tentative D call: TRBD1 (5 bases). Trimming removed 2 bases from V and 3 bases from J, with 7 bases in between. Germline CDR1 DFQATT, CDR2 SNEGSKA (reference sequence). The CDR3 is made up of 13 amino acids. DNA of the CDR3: TGCAGTGCTAGACGGGGGGCTAATGAAAAACTGTTTTTT. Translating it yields CSARRGANEKLFF.

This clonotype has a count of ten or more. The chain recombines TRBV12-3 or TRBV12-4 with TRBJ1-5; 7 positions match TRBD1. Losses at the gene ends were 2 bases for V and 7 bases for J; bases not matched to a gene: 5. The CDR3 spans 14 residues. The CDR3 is CASSLFSGGQPQHF. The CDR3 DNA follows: TGTGCCAGCAGTTTATTCTCAGGGGGACAGCCCCAGCATTTT.

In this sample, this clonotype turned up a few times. The CDR3 region has the DNA TGTGCCAGCAGGGGCGCGTTTTACGAGCAGTACTTC. Its protein is CASRGAFYEQYF. J is TRBJ2-7 and V is TRBV6-1; no firm D call. CDR3 length: 12 amino acids. Deletions cut 6 bases from V and 4 bases from J, with 10 bases between. In germline, CDR1 is MNHNS, CDR2 SASEGT.

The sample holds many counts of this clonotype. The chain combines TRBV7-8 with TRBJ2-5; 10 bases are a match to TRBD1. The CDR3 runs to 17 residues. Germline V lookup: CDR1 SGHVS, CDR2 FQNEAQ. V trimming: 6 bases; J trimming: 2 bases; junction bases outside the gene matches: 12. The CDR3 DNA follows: TGTGCCAGCAGGTTCCCGGGGGAGGACAGGGGGCAAGAGACCCAGTACTTC. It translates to CASRFPGEDRGQETQYF.

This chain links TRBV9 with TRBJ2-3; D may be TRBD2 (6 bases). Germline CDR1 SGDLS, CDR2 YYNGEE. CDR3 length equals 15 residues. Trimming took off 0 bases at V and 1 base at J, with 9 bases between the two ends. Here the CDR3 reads CASSVELARTDTQYF. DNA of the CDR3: TGTGCCAGCAGCGTAGAACTAGCTCGCACAGATACGCAGTATTTT.

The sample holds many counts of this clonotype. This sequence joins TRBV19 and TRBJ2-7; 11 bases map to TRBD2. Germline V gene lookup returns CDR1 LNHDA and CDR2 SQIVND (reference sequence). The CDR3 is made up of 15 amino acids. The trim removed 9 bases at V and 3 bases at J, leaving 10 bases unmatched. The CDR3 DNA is TGTGCCAGCAGCCTCCTAGCGGGAGGACTCTACGAGCAGTACTTC. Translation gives CASSLLAGGLYEQYF.

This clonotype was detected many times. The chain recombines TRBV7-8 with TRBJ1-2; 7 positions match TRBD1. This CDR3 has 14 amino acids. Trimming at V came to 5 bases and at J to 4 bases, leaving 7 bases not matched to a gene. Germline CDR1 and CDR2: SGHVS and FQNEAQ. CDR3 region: CASSPNAGGYGYTF. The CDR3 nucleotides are TGTGCCAGCAGCCCTAACGCAGGGGGCTATGGCTACACCTTC.

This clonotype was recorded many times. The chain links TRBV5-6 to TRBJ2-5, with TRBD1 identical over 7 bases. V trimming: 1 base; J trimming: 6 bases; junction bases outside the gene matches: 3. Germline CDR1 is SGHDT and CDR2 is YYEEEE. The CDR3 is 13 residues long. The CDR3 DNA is TGTGCCAGCAGCTTGTCCAGGGGGAAGACCCAGTACTTC. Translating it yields CASSLSRGKTQYF.

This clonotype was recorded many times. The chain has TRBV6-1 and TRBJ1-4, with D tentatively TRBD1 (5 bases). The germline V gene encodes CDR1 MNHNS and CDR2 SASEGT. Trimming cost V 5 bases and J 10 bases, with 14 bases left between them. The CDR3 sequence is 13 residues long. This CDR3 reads CASSTGPWGKLFF. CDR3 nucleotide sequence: TGTGCCAGCAGTACGGGGCCATGGGGAAAACTGTTTTTT.

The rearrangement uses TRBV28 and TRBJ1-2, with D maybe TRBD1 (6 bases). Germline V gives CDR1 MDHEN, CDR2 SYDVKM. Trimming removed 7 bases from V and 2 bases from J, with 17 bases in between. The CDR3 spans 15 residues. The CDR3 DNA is TGTGCCAGCACCTCCAGGACAGTACTCAACTATGGCTACACCTTC. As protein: CASTSRTVLNYGYTF.

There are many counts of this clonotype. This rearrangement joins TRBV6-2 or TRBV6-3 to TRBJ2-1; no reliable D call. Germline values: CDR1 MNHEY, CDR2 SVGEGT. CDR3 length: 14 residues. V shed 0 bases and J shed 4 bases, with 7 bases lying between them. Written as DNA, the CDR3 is TGTGCCAGCAGTTACTCGAACGGATACAATGAGCAGTTCTTC. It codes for CASSYSNGYNEQFF.

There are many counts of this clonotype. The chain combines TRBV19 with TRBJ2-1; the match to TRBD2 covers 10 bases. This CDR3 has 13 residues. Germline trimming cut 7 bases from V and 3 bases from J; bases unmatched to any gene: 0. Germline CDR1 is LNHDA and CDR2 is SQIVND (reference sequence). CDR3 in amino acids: CASKREGYNEQFF. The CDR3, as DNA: TGTGCCAGTAAGCGGGAGGGCTACAATGAGCAGTTCTTC.

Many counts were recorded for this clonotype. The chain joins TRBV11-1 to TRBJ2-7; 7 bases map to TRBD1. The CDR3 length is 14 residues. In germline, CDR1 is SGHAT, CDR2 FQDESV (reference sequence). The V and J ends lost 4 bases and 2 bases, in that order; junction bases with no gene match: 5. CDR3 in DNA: TGTGCCAGCAGCTCCCGGGACAGCACCTACGAGCAGTACTTC. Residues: CASSSRDSTYEQYF.

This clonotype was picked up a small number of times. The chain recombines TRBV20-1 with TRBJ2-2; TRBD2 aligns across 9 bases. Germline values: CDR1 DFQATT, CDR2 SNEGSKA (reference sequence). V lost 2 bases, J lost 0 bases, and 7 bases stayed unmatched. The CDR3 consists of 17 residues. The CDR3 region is CSARNPTSGANTGELFF. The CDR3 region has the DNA TGCAGTGCTAGAAACCCGACTAGCGGCGCGAACACCGGGGAGCTGTTTTTT.

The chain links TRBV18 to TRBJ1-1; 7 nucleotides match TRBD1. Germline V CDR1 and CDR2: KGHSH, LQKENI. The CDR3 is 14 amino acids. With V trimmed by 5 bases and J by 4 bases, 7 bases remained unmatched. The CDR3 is CASSVDRVVTEAFF. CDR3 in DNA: TGTGCCAGCTCAGTCGACAGGGTAGTCACTGAAGCTTTCTTT.

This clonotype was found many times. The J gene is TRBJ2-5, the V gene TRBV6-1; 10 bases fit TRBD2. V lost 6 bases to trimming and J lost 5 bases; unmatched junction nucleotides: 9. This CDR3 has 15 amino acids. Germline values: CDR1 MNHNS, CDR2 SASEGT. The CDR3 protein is CASSPPSGRGETQYF. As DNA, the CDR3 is TGTGCCAGCAGCCCCCCTAGCGGGAGAGGGGAGACCCAGTACTTC.

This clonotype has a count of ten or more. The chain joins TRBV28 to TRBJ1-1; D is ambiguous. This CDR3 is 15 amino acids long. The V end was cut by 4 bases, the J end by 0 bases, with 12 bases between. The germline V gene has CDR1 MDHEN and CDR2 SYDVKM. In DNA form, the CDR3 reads TGTGCCAGCAGTTCCCCCCACAGCATGAACACTGAAGCTTTCTTT. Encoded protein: CASSSPHSMNTEAFF.

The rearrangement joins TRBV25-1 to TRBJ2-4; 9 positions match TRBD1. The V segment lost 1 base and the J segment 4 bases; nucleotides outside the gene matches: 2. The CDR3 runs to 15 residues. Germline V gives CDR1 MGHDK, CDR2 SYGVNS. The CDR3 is CASSESGQGKNIQYF. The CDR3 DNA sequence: TGTGCCAGCAGTGAATCGGGACAGGGAAAAAACATTCAGTACTTC.

The CDR3 DNA follows: TGCAGTGCTTTAAACCGAGCGGGAGGGCCCGAGGAGCAGTTCTTC. Its protein is CSALNRAGGPEEQFF. The chain links TRBV20-1 to TRBJ2-1; the match to TRBD2 covers 10 bases. CDR3 length: 15 residues. V gave up 5 bases and J gave up 10 bases; unmatched junction bases: 14. Germline V gene data show CDR1 as DFQATT and CDR2 as SNEGSKA (reference sequence).

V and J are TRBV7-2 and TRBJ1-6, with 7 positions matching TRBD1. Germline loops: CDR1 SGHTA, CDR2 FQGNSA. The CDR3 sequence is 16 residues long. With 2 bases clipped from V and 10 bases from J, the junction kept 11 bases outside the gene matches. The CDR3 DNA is TGTGCCAGCAGCTTACTTCCAGGGGGTGGGTTGTCACCCCTCCACTTT. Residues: CASSLLPGGGLSPLHF. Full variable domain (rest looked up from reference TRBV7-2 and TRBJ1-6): GAGVSQSPSNKVTEKGKDVELRCDPISGHTALYWYRQSLGQGLEFLIYFQGNSAPDKSGLPSDRFSAERTGGSVSTLTIQRTQQEDSAVYLCASSLLPGGGLSPLHFGNGTRLTVT.

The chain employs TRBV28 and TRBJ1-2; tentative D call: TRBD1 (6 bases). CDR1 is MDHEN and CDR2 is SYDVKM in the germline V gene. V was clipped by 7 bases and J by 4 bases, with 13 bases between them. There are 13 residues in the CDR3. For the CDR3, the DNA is TGTGCCAGCAACCCCGAGGACAGCTATGGCTACACCTTC. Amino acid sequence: CASNPEDSYGYTF.

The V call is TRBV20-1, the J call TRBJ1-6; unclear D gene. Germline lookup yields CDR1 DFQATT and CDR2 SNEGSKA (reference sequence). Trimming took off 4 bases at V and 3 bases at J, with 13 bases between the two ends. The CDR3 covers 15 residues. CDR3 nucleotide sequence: TGCAGTGCTAAGAGCACTTCCTTCTATAATTCACCCCTCCACTTT. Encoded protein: CSAKSTSFYNSPLHF.

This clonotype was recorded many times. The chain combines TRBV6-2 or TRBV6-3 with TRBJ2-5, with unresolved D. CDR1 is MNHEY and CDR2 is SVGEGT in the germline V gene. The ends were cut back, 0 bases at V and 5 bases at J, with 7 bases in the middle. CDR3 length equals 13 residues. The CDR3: CASSYSGMETQYF. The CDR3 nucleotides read TGTGCCAGCAGTTACTCAGGGATGGAGACCCAGTACTTC.

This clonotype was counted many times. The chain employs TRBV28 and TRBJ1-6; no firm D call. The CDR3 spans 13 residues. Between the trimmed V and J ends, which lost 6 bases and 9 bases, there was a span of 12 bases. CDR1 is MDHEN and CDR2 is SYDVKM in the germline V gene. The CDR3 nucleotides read TGTGCCAGCAGGCCGCATTACGGTTCACCCCTCCACTTT. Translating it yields CASRPHYGSPLHF.

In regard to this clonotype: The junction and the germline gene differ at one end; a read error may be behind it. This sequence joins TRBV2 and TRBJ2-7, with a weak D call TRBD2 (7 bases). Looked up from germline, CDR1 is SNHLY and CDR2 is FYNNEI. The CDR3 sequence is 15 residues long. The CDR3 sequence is CASSDGGASLYEQHF. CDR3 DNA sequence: TGTGCCAGCAGTGATGGGGGGGCGTCGTTATACGAGCAGCACTTC.